This T cell receptor (beta chain) was identified in a study of response to subunit inactivated influenza vaccine. Study-wide results and caveats: Each seasonal flu vaccination may recruit only limited new T cells, authors suggested.

The CDR3 is 16 residues long. Germline CDR1 is SGHRS and CDR2 is YFSETQ. J was trimmed by 2 bases and V by 0 bases; bases with no gene match: 5. A note on this clonotype: Its antigen is unidentified.

TCRdb independently ran MiXCR on the RT-PCR reads; one entry per CDR3 protein. The sample has 600,000 to 850,000 distinct CDR3 sequences; 13% to 15% are singletons. The specimen comprised PBMCs from blood, sampled around 15 days before vaccination. The genes are TRBV5-1 and TRBJ2-1; 7 bases map to TRBD2. The receptor was derived from a man aged 50 or older who received an inactivated influenza vaccine. CDR3: CASSLVHTSAYNEQFF. DNA of the CDR3: TGCGCCAGCAGCTTGGTTCATACTAGCGCCTACAATGAGCAGTTCTTC.